These T cell receptor beta chains were read from a single sample in a study of spatial heterogeneity in lung cancer. TCRdb reanalysed the 5' RACE reads using MiXCR and keeps one entry per CDR3 protein. The sample has some 2,100 distinct CDR3 sequences; 2.4% are singletons. The sample in question was lung tumor tissue, obtained at surgery. The receptors here all came from a male donor with early-stage non-small cell lung cancer. CDR3s include the opening cysteine and the closing phenylalanine or tryptophan. A D gene is named only where the DNA matches it firmly. Some rows mark clone size as missing; the rest say once, few, many or name a class of expanded clone.

d_gene,j_gene,v_gene,abundance,CDR3nt,CDR3aa
TRBD1,TRBJ1-1,TRBV30,large,TGTGCCTGGAGTGGGGGACAGGTGAACACTGAAGCTTTCTTT,CAWSGGQVNTEAFF
TRBD1,TRBJ1-2,TRBV6-1,many,TGTGCCAGCAGTGTGACAGGGGTGAGTAACTATGGCTACACCTTC,CASSVTGVSNYGYTF
-,TRBJ1-5,TRBV10-3,many,TGTGCCATCAGTGAGTCGGAACAGGGAAGTCAGCCCCAGCATTTT,CAISESEQGSQPQHF
-,TRBJ1-5,TRBV6-5,large,TGTGCCAGCAGTTCACAGGGAGAAAGCAATCAGCCCCAGCATTTT,CASSSQGESNQPQHF
-,TRBJ1-4,TRBV6-1,medium-sized,TGTGCCAGCAGTGCTGGGCGTTTTAATGAAAAACTGTTTTTT,CASSAGRFNEKLFF
-,TRBJ1-2,TRBV10-1,medium-sized,TGCGCCAGCAGTGAGAGCCAGGGCCGTGGCTACACCTTC,CASSESQGRGYTF
-,TRBJ2-5,TRBV5-1,medium-sized,TGCGCCAGCAGCCTAGGACAGCCCCAAGAGACCCAGTACTTC,CASSLGQPQETQYF
TRBD1,TRBJ1-2,TRBV4-2,medium-sized,TGTGCCAGCAGCCAAATCATCGCTGGACAGGCGGGCTATGGCTACACCTTC,CASSQIIAGQAGYGYTF
TRBD2,TRBJ2-5,TRBV5-1,medium-sized,TGCGCCAGCAGCCCTATGAGCGGGGAAGAGACCCAGTACTTC,CASSPMSGEETQYF
-,TRBJ2-5,TRBV18,few,TGTGCCAGCTCACCCCGGGACGGAGAGACCCAGTACTTC,CASSPRDGETQYF
-,TRBJ2-5,TRBV29-1,many,TGCAGCGTTGAAGGCGGCTACCAAGAGACCCAGTACTTC,CSVEGGYQETQYF
-,TRBJ2-7,TRBV3-1,medium-sized,TGTGCCAGCAGCCCAGCCACCGGGCGGGGCAGCTCCTACGAGCAGTACTTC,CASSPATGRGSSYEQYF
-,TRBJ1-5,TRBV7-8,medium-sized,TGTGCCAGCAGCTTAGTAACAGGGAGTCAGCCCCAGCATTTT,CASSLVTGSQPQHF
-,TRBJ2-3,TRBV15,medium-sized,TGTGCCACCAGCAGCGAGGCTGTGGACTCGCAGTATTTT,CATSSEAVDSQYF
-,TRBJ2-1,TRBV11-2,medium-sized,TGTGCCAGCAGCTCAAACGGGCTCTACAATGAGCAGTTCTTC,CASSSNGLYNEQFF
-,TRBJ2-7,TRBV20-1,-,TGCAGTGCTCCGGAGACAGGCTCCTACGAGCAGTACTTC,CSAPETGSYEQYF
TRBD1,TRBJ1-1,TRBV29-1,medium-sized,TGCAGCGTTCCTCCCAGGGGGCTGGTGAACACTGAAGCTTTCTTT,CSVPPRGLVNTEAFF
-,TRBJ2-5,TRBV20-1,large,TGCAGTGCTTCGGGACCCCAAGAGACCCAGTACTTC,CSASGPQETQYF
TRBD2,TRBJ2-1,TRBV20-1,medium-sized,TGCAGTGCCCAAAGTCCGGGACTAGACAATGAGCAGTTCTTC,CSAQSPGLDNEQFF
-,TRBJ1-1,TRBV20-1,medium-sized,TGCAGTGCTCCAACCCCGGGCCTTGTGGGAACTGAAGCTTTCTTT,CSAPTPGLVGTEAFF
-,TRBJ2-5,TRBV5-1,medium-sized,TGCGCCAGCAGCGTAGGTCGCGGTCTTGAAGAGACCCAGTACTTC,CASSVGRGLEETQYF
-,TRBJ1-1,TRBV5-1,few,TGCGCCAGCAGCTGGGGATCGGGGGCGCGGACTGAAGCTTTCTTT,CASSWGSGARTEAFF
TRBD2,TRBJ2-1,TRBV7-3,medium-sized,TGTGCCAGCACCCAGACTAGCGGGAAGCACTACAATGAGCAGTTCTTC,CASTQTSGKHYNEQFF
TRBD1,TRBJ1-1,TRBV12-3/TRBV12-4,large,TGTGCCAGCAGTCGCGACAGGGTCACTGAAGCTTTCTTT,CASSRDRVTEAFF
TRBD2,TRBJ2-5,TRBV5-1,medium-sized,TGCGCCAGCAGCTTGGGACTAGCGGTGGGACTGGGACAAGAGACCCAGTACTTC,CASSLGLAVGLGQETQYF
-,TRBJ2-3,TRBV12-3/TRBV12-4,medium-sized,TGTGCCAGCAGTTTCGGACTGCCAGATACGCAGTATTTT,CASSFGLPDTQYF
TRBD1,TRBJ1-1,TRBV30,medium-sized,TGTGCCTGGAGTGCCTGGGCAGGGGGTCTTGAAGCTTTCTTT,CAWSAWAGGLEAFF
-,TRBJ2-1,TRBV18,medium-sized,TGTGCCAGCTCACCACCGAGTGCTCCCGGGGGTGAGCAGTTCTTC,CASSPPSAPGGEQFF
-,TRBJ2-7,TRBV6-2/TRBV6-3,large,TGTGCCAGCAGTTACTCGCTCTACGAGCAGTACTTC,CASSYSLYEQYF
-,TRBJ1-5,TRBV20-1,medium-sized,TGCAGTGCTAGTTGGTCGGTCTATAGCAATCAGCCCCAGCATTTT,CSASWSVYSNQPQHF
-,TRBJ2-1,TRBV5-1,medium-sized,TGCGCCAGCAGCTTGCGTAGCGGCAGCTCCTACAATGAGCAGTTCTTC,CASSLRSGSSYNEQFF
-,TRBJ1-1,TRBV5-1,medium-sized,TGCGCCAGCAGCCCGGAGGGAACTGAAGCTTTCTTT,CASSPEGTEAFF
TRBD1,TRBJ2-7,TRBV19,many,TGTGCCAGTAGTATAGGGGCGACAGGGGTGCAGTACTTC,CASSIGATGVQYF
TRBD1,TRBJ1-5,TRBV5-1,few,TGCGCCAGCAGCCCAGGACAGGGCAATCAGCCCCAGCATTTT,CASSPGQGNQPQHF
TRBD2,TRBJ2-3,TRBV9,medium-sized,TGTGCCAGCAGCGTCGACTTAGGGACTACCACAGATACGCAGTATTTT,CASSVDLGTTTDTQYF
TRBD1,TRBJ1-1,TRBV20-1,medium-sized,TGCAGTGTTCCGGGACAGGGGTCCACTGAAGCTTTCTTT,CSVPGQGSTEAFF
-,TRBJ2-6,TRBV9,-,TGTGCCAGCAGCCCAAGCGGCGGTGCCTCTGGGGCCAACGTCCTGACTTTC,CASSPSGGASGANVLTF
-,TRBJ1-2,TRBV6-5,medium-sized,TGTGCCAGCCGCCCAGGGCAGGGTTGGTATGGCTACACCTTC,CASRPGQGWYGYTF
-,TRBJ2-1,TRBV5-1,medium-sized,TGCGCCAGCAGCTCTTCACAACTCTACAATGAGCAGTTCTTC,CASSSSQLYNEQFF
TRBD1,TRBJ2-1,TRBV7-9,medium-sized,TGTGCCAGCAGCTCCGGTTCGGGGACAGGGGTCCCGAGGCAGTTCTTC,CASSSGSGTGVPRQFF
-,TRBJ2-7,TRBV11-2,many,TGTGCCAGCAGCTTAGAAGGTTGGCAAACTGAGCAGTACTTC,CASSLEGWQTEQYF
-,TRBJ2-1,TRBV21-1,medium-sized,TGTGCCAGCAGCACGACACTTTACTCCTACAATGAGCAGTTCTTC,CASSTTLYSYNEQFF
TRBD2,TRBJ2-5,TRBV7-7,many,TGTGCCAGCAGCTTAGCGGGAGGGCCGGAAGAGACCCAGTACTTC,CASSLAGGPEETQYF
TRBD1,TRBJ2-5,TRBV29-1,medium-sized,TGCAGCGTTGCCGGTCTTACACGGACAGGGGGCGAAGAGACCCAGTACTTC,CSVAGLTRTGGEETQYF
TRBD1,TRBJ1-1,TRBV7-8,many,TGTGCCAGCACCCCCCGGGGACAGCAAGCTTTCTTT,CASTPRGQQAFF
TRBD2,TRBJ2-2,TRBV20-1,large,TGCAGTGCTAGCGATTTAGCGGGGGGCTTGATTAACACCGGGGAGCTGTTTTTT,CSASDLAGGLINTGELFF
-,TRBJ2-2,TRBV20-1,medium-sized,TGCAGTGCTAGAGATCCTAGCGGGGAGCTGTTTTTT,CSARDPSGELFF
-,TRBJ2-3,TRBV20-1,many,TGCAGTGCTAGAGATAAGGTCGCCAGCACAGATACGCAGTATTTT,CSARDKVASTDTQYF
TRBD2,TRBJ2-7,TRBV2,medium-sized,TGTGCCAGCAGTGAAACTAGCGGGATCTACGAGCAGTACTTC,CASSETSGIYEQYF
-,TRBJ1-1,TRBV6-1,-,TGTGCCAGCAGCCCCGTACGGGAACTCATCATGAACACTGAAGCTTTCTTT,CASSPVRELIMNTEAFF
TRBD1,TRBJ1-1,TRBV2,medium-sized,TGTGCCAGCTCTGACAGGGGAGTGAGAGCTGAAGCTTTCTTT,CASSDRGVRAEAFF
-,TRBJ2-7,TRBV2,medium-sized,TGTGCCACTGCGTGGAGGGACTCCTACGAGCAGTACTTC,CATAWRDSYEQYF
-,TRBJ1-5,TRBV2,large,TGTGCCAGCAGTGAAGGAGGGGAAAATCAGCCCCAGCATTTT,CASSEGGENQPQHF
-,TRBJ2-7,TRBV5-1,medium-sized,TGCGCCAGCAGCTTGGCCACAGGCTACGAGCAGTACTTC,CASSLATGYEQYF
-,TRBJ2-7,TRBV20-1,medium-sized,TGCAGTGCTAAGAGGGGGGCCCACGAGCAGTACTTC,CSAKRGAHEQYF
-,TRBJ2-3,TRBV12-3/TRBV12-4,medium-sized,TGTGCCAGCAGATCTTTCCAACGCACAGATACGCAGTATTTT,CASRSFQRTDTQYF
-,TRBJ2-1,TRBV12-5,medium-sized,TGTGCTAGCGCGCTAAGTCCTGAGCAGTTCTTC,CASALSPEQFF